A selection of T cell receptor beta chains follows, all from one sample in a study of molecular identifiers for immune sequencing clone quantification. Via MiXCR, TCRdb re-called the PCR reads, giving one row per CDR3 protein. The data hold hundreds of thousands of distinct CDR3 sequences, with around 25% observed a single time. The sample taken for sequencing was naive CD8+ T cells from blood, with Jurkat cell RNA spiked in. These TCRs come from a human donor in good health. Some libraries in this study had Jurkat cell RNA spiked in. Both conserved end residues are part of each CDR3.

CDR3: CASGLDLGRSYEQYF
J: TRBJ2-7
length: 15
V: TRBV11-2

CDR3: CAWSAYSGYTGELFF
J: TRBJ2-2
length: 15
V: TRBV30

CDR3: CASSKTDRGPNEQYF
J: TRBJ2-7
length: 15
V: TRBV7-9

CDR3: CASSQVSTGLGYEQYF
J: TRBJ2-7
length: 16
V: TRBV4-1

CDR3: CASSTGTERAFF
J: TRBJ1-1
length: 12
V: TRBV21-1

CDR3: CASSSLGGYTEAFF
J: TRBJ1-1
length: 14
V: TRBV19

CDR3: CASSPEGLSDAYEQYF
J: TRBJ2-7
length: 16
V: TRBV6-5

CDR3: CACGSSLQLNTEAFF
J: TRBJ1-1
length: 15
V: TRBV30

CDR3: CASSLGYGQGTEAFF
J: TRBJ1-1
length: 15
V: TRBV12-3/TRBV12-4

CDR3: CASSYSGVEAFF
J: TRBJ1-1
length: 12
V: TRBV6-5

CDR3: CASSEEPGQGDTDTQYF
J: TRBJ2-3
length: 17
V: TRBV2

CDR3: CASRPTGVKETQYF
J: TRBJ2-5
length: 14
V: TRBV11-1

CDR3: CASSQDTGRMNTEAFF
J: TRBJ1-1
length: 16
V: TRBV3-1

CDR3: CASSLSVANYGYTF
J: TRBJ1-2
length: 14
V: TRBV12-3/TRBV12-4

CDR3: CASSLFVNEQFF
J: TRBJ2-1
length: 12
V: TRBV13

CDR3: CASSSGTGGFSTEAFF
J: TRBJ1-1
length: 16
V: TRBV6-2/TRBV6-3

CDR3: CSATERGSSTDTQYF
J: TRBJ2-3
length: 15
V: TRBV20-1

CDR3: CASSFRQNTYEQYF
J: TRBJ2-7
length: 14
V: TRBV28

CDR3: CASSVTDSYEQYF
J: TRBJ2-7
length: 13
V: TRBV9

CDR3: CASSFGDSSSYEQYF
J: TRBJ2-7
length: 15
V: TRBV28

CDR3: CASSQDRTGTGILTDTQYF
J: TRBJ2-3
length: 19
V: TRBV4-1

CDR3: CASSLKGTGGAFF
J: TRBJ1-1
length: 13
V: TRBV4-3

CDR3: CASSLQGSNQPRHF
J: TRBJ1-5
length: 14
V: TRBV13

CDR3: CSVELGLAGREQYF
J: TRBJ2-7
length: 14
V: TRBV29-1

CDR3: CASSLTSGVSGNTIYF
J: TRBJ1-3
length: 16
V: TRBV27

CDR3: CASSHIPTGTPYEQYF
J: TRBJ2-7
length: 16
V: TRBV4-1

CDR3: CSSRGSAGKANEKLFF
J: TRBJ1-4
length: 16
V: TRBV20-1

CDR3: CASSQERLNTEAFF
J: TRBJ1-1
length: 14
V: TRBV4-1

CDR3: CASSESPTVNTEAFF
J: TRBJ1-1
length: 15
V: TRBV10-1

CDR3: CASSPQVGTENTEAFF
J: TRBJ1-1
length: 16
V: TRBV12-3/TRBV12-4

CDR3: CASSLFASGGEETQYF
J: TRBJ2-5
length: 16
V: TRBV5-5

CDR3: CASSPRQGTEAFF
J: TRBJ1-1
length: 13
V: TRBV28

CDR3: CASSLAGVATGELFF
J: TRBJ2-2
length: 15
V: TRBV12-3/TRBV12-4

CDR3: CASSVFPNYEQYF
J: TRBJ2-7
length: 13
V: TRBV9

CDR3: CASSRRLAGGTDTQYF
J: TRBJ2-3
length: 16
V: TRBV6-2/TRBV6-3

CDR3: CSARDNPGYVEQYF
J: TRBJ2-7
length: 14
V: TRBV20-1

CDR3: CASSYWSAAGLAGQTNPTDTQYF
J: TRBJ2-3
length: 23
V: TRBV6-2/TRBV6-3

CDR3: CASSWGGDTQYF
J: TRBJ2-3
length: 12
V: TRBV11-2

CDR3: CASSLNRGHSEQFF
J: TRBJ2-1
length: 14
V: TRBV5-1

CDR3: CASSLESESSYEQYF
J: TRBJ2-7
length: 15
V: TRBV7-6

CDR3: CASSPQGGREQYF
J: TRBJ2-7
length: 13
V: TRBV27

CDR3: CSARDGSETQYF
J: TRBJ2-5
length: 12
V: TRBV20-1

CDR3: CASSYSIGVAYEQYF
J: TRBJ2-7
length: 15
V: TRBV6-5